Each of the 4 T cell receptor beta chains below was sequenced from the same sample in a study of T cells in narcolepsy. Repertoires were generated with immunoSEQ multiplex PCR, while TCRdb's copy carries only in-frame clones and drops some. Of roughly 24,000 clones listed, 70% to 85% are singletons. The sample comprised memory (CD45RA-) CD4+ T cells from blood. The receptors derive from a human donor in good health.

The rearrangement joins TRBV7-6 to TRBJ2-5; TRBD2 matches at 9 bases. J was trimmed by 4 bases and V by 3 bases; bases with no gene match: 9. This CDR3 contains 16 residues. Germline V lookup: CDR1 SGHVS, CDR2 FNYEAQ. Here the CDR3 reads CASSLGGSGGSETQYF. CDR3 DNA: TGTGCCAGCAGCTTGGGAGGGAGCGGGGGGTCAGAGACCCAGTACTTC.

This clone was found once. This chain connects TRBV4-1 to TRBJ2-2, with D maybe TRBD2 (6 bases). The CDR3 spans 16 residues. Germline CDR1 MGHRA, CDR2 YSYEKL. Trimming left V 1 base short and J 7 bases short, with 16 bases between. This CDR3 is CASSQVGRERGGELFF. The CDR3 bases are TGCGCCAGCAGCCAAGTTGGACGGGAGAGGGGCGGGGAGCTGTTTTTT.

V usage is TRBV30 and J usage is TRBJ1-2; perhaps TRBD1 as D (5 bases). The CDR3 totals 14 residues. In germline, CDR1 is GTSNPN, CDR2 SVGIG (reference sequence). V lost 3 bases, J lost 8 bases, and 19 bases lay in between. CDR3 DNA: TGTGCCTGGAGGGTACGGGGGGGTTTCGAAGGCTACACCTTC. Residues: CAWRVRGGFEGYTF.

The chain is built from TRBV29-1 and TRBJ2-2; D not resolved. The CDR3 loop spans 13 amino acids. The V end lost 7 bases, the J end lost 1 base, and 10 bases lay between the germline ends. Germline V gene sequence: CDR1 SQVTM, CDR2 ANQGSEA. CDR3 sequence (DNA): TGCAGCGCCGACCCTAAGAACACCGGGGAGCTGTTTTTT. Translation: CSADPKNTGELFF.